These 17 T cell receptor beta chains originate from one sample sequenced in a study of identifying expanded T cells in peripheral blood. The method was immunoSEQ multiplex PCR; TCRdb's version includes in-frame clones alone and lacks a portion of them. The sample holds more than 75,000 clones; about 90% are singletons and the top ten take about 5.6%. Sequenced: blood. The receptor source for this set is a person aged 18 to 75 in good health.

V is TRBV4-3 and J is TRBJ1-1, with TRBD1 matching over 8 bases. The V and J ends lost 1 base and 4 bases, in that order; junction bases with no gene match: 5. The CDR3 contains 15 residues. Germline CDR1 reads LGHNA; CDR2 reads YSLEER. The CDR3 DNA reads as TGCGCCAGCAGCCAAGGTCAGGGGGCGGTCACTGAAGCTTTCTTT. Translated: CASSQGQGAVTEAFF.

The V and J genes are TRBV2 and TRBJ1-1; a weak D match, TRBD1 (5 bases). The germline V gene encodes CDR1 SNHLY and CDR2 FYNNEI. Trimming cost V 6 bases and J 3 bases, with 14 bases left between them. CDR3 length equals 14 residues. CDR3 DNA: TGTGCCAGCAGGGATTCTCAGGGTTACACTGAAGCTTTCTTT. Protein: CASRDSQGYTEAFF.

The J gene is TRBJ1-3, the V gene TRBV25-1, with TRBD1 as a possible D gene (6 bases). The CDR3 contains 16 residues. Trimming took off 0 bases at V and 4 bases at J, with 13 bases between the two ends. CDR1 is MGHDK and CDR2 is SYGVNS in the germline V gene. CDR3 residues: CASSEYAGVAGNTIYF. The CDR3 DNA reads as TGTGCCAGCAGTGAATATGCAGGGGTGGCCGGAAACACCATATATTTT.

This rearrangement joins TRBV4-1 to TRBJ1-1; TRBD1 aligns across 7 bases. There are 17 residues in the CDR3. Unmatched junction bases numbered 13, after V lost 3 bases and J lost 3 bases. Per germline, CDR1 MGHRA and CDR2 YSYEKL. The CDR3 reads CASSHSTGDHLYTEAFF. The CDR3, as DNA: TGCGCCAGCAGCCACTCTACAGGGGACCACCTTTACACTGAAGCTTTCTTT.

This rearrangement joins TRBV2 to TRBJ1-1, with D possibly matching TRBD1 (6 bases). This CDR3 region has 13 residues. With 8 bases removed from V and 1 base from J, the gap between germline ends came to 11 bases. Germline-derived CDR1 and CDR2 are SNHLY and FYNNEI. The CDR3 spells CASQRGGNTEAFF. CDR3 nucleotide sequence: TGTGCCAGCCAGAGAGGGGGGAACACTGAAGCTTTCTTT.

The V call is TRBV28, the J call TRBJ2-3; TRBD2 aligns across 7 bases. This CDR3 has 17 amino acids. V was pared by 7 bases and J by 2 bases, with 15 bases of the junction left unmatched. Germline V lookup: CDR1 MDHEN, CDR2 SYDVKM. The chain's CDR3 is CASTTTGAGEDTDTQYF. Here the CDR3 DNA reads TGTGCCAGCACCACTACGGGTGCGGGGGAGGACACAGATACGCAGTATTTT.

This clone has a handful of counts. This chain connects TRBV7-9 to TRBJ1-2, with D unclear. V gave up 3 bases and J gave up 2 bases, with 10 bases separating them. CDR3 length: 14 residues. Germline-derived CDR1 and CDR2 are SEHNR and FQNEAQ (reference sequence). The CDR3 region is CASSLFDGNYGYTF. The CDR3 DNA is TGTGCCAGCAGCTTGTTCGACGGAAACTATGGCTACACCTTC.

The chain combines TRBV7-9 with TRBJ2-7; D is possibly TRBD1 (6 bases). The germline CDR1 and CDR2 sequences are SEHNR and FQNEAQ (reference sequence). The CDR3 spans 16 residues. With 5 bases removed from V and 0 bases from J, the gap between germline ends came to 17 bases. The DNA for the CDR3 is TGTGCCAGCAGCATGACACGGGACAAGCCCTCCTACGAGCAGTACTTC. This sequence encodes CASSMTRDKPSYEQYF.

This chain links TRBV5-1 with TRBJ1-1; no clear D gene. CDR1 and CDR2 from the germline V gene are SGHRS and YFSETQ. V was cut by 2 bases and J by 6 bases, with 14 bases left in between. There are 14 residues in the CDR3. The CDR3 coding sequence is TGCGCCAGCAGCTTAGAAGGGAGGTGGGCTGAAGCTTTCTTT. Residues: CASSLEGRWAEAFF.

This rearrangement joins TRBV6-6 to TRBJ1-5; D is possibly TRBD1 (5 bases). Germline V CDR1 and CDR2: MNHNY, SVGAGI (reference sequence). This CDR3 has 16 amino acids. Trimming took 2 bases from V and 1 from J, leaving 12 bases between them. CDR3 loop: CASSYPGGGSNQPQHF. CDR3 DNA: TGTGCCAGCAGTTACCCCGGGGGGGGGAGCAATCAGCCCCAGCATTTT.

The genes are TRBV15 and TRBJ1-1, with D perhaps TRBD1 (5 bases). Germline V CDR1 and CDR2: LNHNV, YYDKDF (reference sequence). This CDR3 is 16 amino acids long. The V end lost 2 bases, the J end lost 0 bases, and 13 bases lay between the germline ends. The CDR3 coding sequence is TGTGCCACCAGCAGAAAACCGGGACCCATGAACACTGAAGCTTTCTTT. Translation gives CATSRKPGPMNTEAFF.

This rearrangement joins TRBV19 to TRBJ1-4; D is possibly TRBD1 (6 bases). In germline, CDR1 is LNHDA, CDR2 SQIVND (reference sequence). This CDR3 spans 13 amino acids. The ends were cut back, 6 bases at V and 8 bases at J, with 13 bases in the middle. The CDR3 sequence: CASRRGAVEKLFF. The DNA of the CDR3 is TGTGCCAGTAGGCGGGGGGCGGTCGAAAAACTGTTTTTT. The full variable domain, completed using reference TRBV19 and TRBJ1-4, is DGGITQSPKYLFRKEGQNVTLSCEQNLNHDAMYWYRQDPGQGLRLIYYSQIVNDFQKGDIAEGYSVSREKKESFPLTVTSAQKNPTAFYLCASRRGAVEKLFFGSGTQLSVL.

This sequence joins TRBV18 and TRBJ1-2; the match to TRBD1 covers 8 bases. Germline CDR1 is KGHSH and CDR2 is LQKENI. V lost 5 bases to trimming and J lost 8 bases; unmatched junction nucleotides: 7. There are 13 residues in the CDR3. The CDR3 DNA reads TGTGCCAGCTCAGCTACGACAGGGGACGGCTACACCTTC. Amino acid sequence: CASSATTGDGYTF.

This clone was counted between two and nine times. V and J are TRBV4-1 and TRBJ1-5; D ambiguous. Germline V gene lookup returns CDR1 MGHRA and CDR2 YSYEKL. V lost 4 bases and J 0 bases, leaving 10 bases between the germline ends. The CDR3 totals 15 residues. CDR3 residues: CASSPGLNSNQPQHF. The CDR3 coding sequence is TGCGCCAGCAGCCCTGGCCTAAATAGCAATCAGCCCCAGCATTTT.

The gene calls are TRBV5-1 and TRBJ2-1; TRBD1 matches at 7 bases. Germline CDR1 is SGHRS and CDR2 is YFSETQ. The V and J ends lost 0 bases and 7 bases, in that order; junction bases with no gene match: 1. CDR3 length: 13 amino acids. CDR3 sequence reads: CASSLAGGNEQFF. The CDR3 coding sequence is TGCGCCAGCAGCTTGGCAGGGGGAAATGAGCAGTTCTTC.

The rearrangement joins TRBV2 to TRBJ1-1; unclear D gene. This CDR3 contains 13 residues. Germline V gene sequence: CDR1 SNHLY, CDR2 FYNNEI. V was cut by 6 bases and J by 3 bases, with 11 bases left in between. The CDR3 DNA is TGTGCCAGCAGCTCATCCCGGGACACTGAAGCTTTCTTT. Its protein is CASSSSRDTEAFF.

This chain uses TRBV7-9 with TRBJ2-7; no firm D call. The CDR3 is 12 residues long. V lost 1 base and J 9 bases, leaving 10 bases between the germline ends. The V gene's germline CDR1 is SEHNR and CDR2 FQNEAQ (reference sequence). CDR3 DNA sequence: TGTGCCAGCAGCTTAGGGGCCGGGTGGCAGTACTTC. This codes for CASSLGAGWQYF.